This TCR beta chain was sequenced in a study of identical twins. General study results and limits: Twin sharing of out-of-frame TCR alpha was underestimated by models in monozygotic pairs.

Only a few counts were recorded for this clonotype. Its antigen is not known. V trimming: 3 bases; J trimming: 9 bases; junction bases outside the gene matches: 4. Germline CDR1 reads SGHRS; CDR2 reads YFSETQ. This CDR3 spans 14 amino acids. One entry per CDR3 protein, called by TCRdb with MiXCR from the 5' RACE reads. The table includes 400,000 to 600,000 distinct CDR3 sequences, more than 20% detected once. These sequences were also reported in another study, on yellow fever vaccine responses in identical twins.

The receptor comes from a woman under 30 in good health. The sequencing input was CD4+ T cells sorted from blood. The genes are TRBV5-1 and TRBJ1-6, with 9 bases aligning to TRBD1. This chain's CDR3 is CASSSGQGGSPLHF. CDR3 sequence (DNA): TGCGCCAGCAGCTCGGGACAGGGAGGTTCACCCCTCCACTTT.